Listed below are T cell receptor beta chains from one sample, sequenced in a study of blood T cell repertoires in COVID-19. Sequencing used immunoSEQ multiplex PCR; TCRdb keeps in-frame clones, though not all of them. The sample has about 150,000 clones; approximately 86% are singletons. Specimen: peripheral blood. Receptor source: a man aged 45-65 years with active or convalescent COVID-19. Each CDR3 is given with its conserved first and last residue. D genes are given only for firm matches. Clone size is given for some rows only: seen once, a few or many times, or a class if the clone is expanded.

V	D	J	size	CDR3	DNA
TRBV9	-	TRBJ2-7	-	CASSVGEGALSYEQYF	TGTGCCAGCAGCGTAGGGGAAGGGGCCCTATCCTACGAGCAGTACTTC
TRBV27	TRBD1	TRBJ2-2	-	CASSHRTGSSVPEGTGELFF	TGTGCCAGCAGTCACCGGACAGGGTCGTCGGTCCCAGAGGGCACCGGGGAGCTGTTTTTT
TRBV10-3	-	TRBJ1-6	-	CAIRDSYYNSPLHF	TGTGCCATCAGGGACAGTTACTATAATTCACCCCTCCACTTT
TRBV6-1	-	TRBJ2-3	-	CASSEMEGSSTDTQYF	TGTGCCAGCAGTGAAATGGAGGGATCAAGCACAGATACGCAGTATTTT
TRBV18	-	TRBJ2-5	-	CASSPTLRYQETQYF	TGTGCCAGCTCACCCACCTTGCGGTACCAAGAGACCCAGTACTTC
TRBV4-3	TRBD1	TRBJ1-1	many	CASSQDRWTGNTEAFF	TGCGCCAGCAGCCAAGATAGGTGGACAGGAAACACTGAAGCTTTCTTT
TRBV7-9	-	TRBJ1-1	-	CASSSNTEAFF	TGTGCCAGCAGCTCAAACACTGAAGCTTTCTTT
TRBV15	-	TRBJ2-7	-	CATSTTGPPLGIEQYF	TGTGCCACCAGCACGACAGGACCCCCGTTAGGAATCGAGCAGTACTTC
TRBV7-2	-	TRBJ2-5	-	CASSLGGLQETQYF	TGTGCCAGCAGCTTAGGAGGGTTACAAGAGACCCAGTACTTC
TRBV24-1	TRBD2	TRBJ2-3	-	CATSDRTGTSGRATDTQYF	TGTGCCACCAGTGACCGAACCGGGACTAGCGGGAGGGCGACAGATACGCAGTATTTT
TRBV3-1/TRBV3-2	-	TRBJ2-7	-	CASSFLLPGTDPYEQYF	TGTGCCAGCAGCTTCTTACTCCCCGGGACTGATCCCTACGAGCAGTACTTC
TRBV10-2	TRBD1	TRBJ2-4	-	CASNSGGNIQYF	TGCGCCAGCAACTCAGGGGGAAACATTCAGTACTTC
TRBV6-2/TRBV6-3	TRBD2	TRBJ2-1	-	CASSALAGGVNEQFF	TGTGCCAGCAGTGCACTAGCGGGGGGTGTTAATGAGCAGTTCTTC
TRBV7-9	-	TRBJ1-2	-	CASSLATRGGYGYTF	TGTGCCAGCAGCTTAGCTACCCGGGGTGGCTATGGCTACACCTTC
TRBV6-2/TRBV6-3	TRBD2	TRBJ2-2	-	CASSYGTSGGRNTGELFF	TGTGCCAGCAGTTACGGGACTAGCGGGGGTAGGAACACCGGGGAGCTGTTTTTT
TRBV5-6	TRBD2	TRBJ2-1	-	CASSLGWTSGRNNEQFF	TGTGCCAGCAGCTTGGGGTGGACTAGCGGGAGGAACAATGAGCAGTTCTTC
TRBV5-5	-	TRBJ2-5	-	CASSQSGRETQYF	TGTGCCAGCAGCCAGAGCGGGCGCGAGACCCAGTACTTC
TRBV6-5	TRBD1	TRBJ2-2	-	CASSPGQGFAGELFF	TGTGCCAGCAGCCCGGGACAGGGTTTCGCCGGGGAGCTGTTTTTT
TRBV2	-	TRBJ2-3	few	CASSGLQMTDTQYF	TGTGCCAGCAGTGGGTTACAGATGACAGATACGCAGTATTTT
TRBV15	-	TRBJ1-1	-	CATGGAWSEAFF	TGTGCCACCGGTGGGGCGTGGTCTGAAGCTTTCTTT
TRBV28	-	TRBJ1-4	few	CASSPFLRSRRSNEKLFF	TGTGCCAGCAGTCCATTCCTTCGCAGTCGACGGAGTAATGAAAAACTGTTTTTT
TRBV24-1	-	TRBJ2-2	-	CATSDSGSYGELFF	TGTGCCACCAGTGATTCCGGGAGTTACGGGGAGCTGTTTTTT
TRBV19	-	TRBJ2-7	-	CASSPKGGVKSYEQYF	TGTGCCAGTAGCCCTAAAGGGGGAGTAAAATCCTACGAGCAGTACTTC
TRBV28	TRBD1	TRBJ2-7	-	CASRRDRGYTYEQYF	TGTGCCAGCAGACGGGACAGAGGATATACCTACGAGCAGTACTTC
TRBV7-2	-	TRBJ2-4	-	CASSLVSGNENIQYF	TGTGCCAGCAGCTTAGTTTCGGGTAACGAAAACATTCAGTACTTC
TRBV2	TRBD1	TRBJ1-5	-	CASTLGTVNQPQHF	TGTGCCAGCACCCTAGGGACAGTTAATCAGCCCCAGCATTTT
TRBV5-4	-	TRBJ1-2	-	CASSLSGIYGYTF	TGTGCCAGCAGCTTGTCAGGGATCTATGGCTACACCTTC
TRBV7-3	-	TRBJ2-1	few	CASSSRETRTWVGDNEQFF	TGTGCCAGCAGCTCCCGGGAGACGCGGACCTGGGTCGGGGACAATGAGCAGTTCTTC